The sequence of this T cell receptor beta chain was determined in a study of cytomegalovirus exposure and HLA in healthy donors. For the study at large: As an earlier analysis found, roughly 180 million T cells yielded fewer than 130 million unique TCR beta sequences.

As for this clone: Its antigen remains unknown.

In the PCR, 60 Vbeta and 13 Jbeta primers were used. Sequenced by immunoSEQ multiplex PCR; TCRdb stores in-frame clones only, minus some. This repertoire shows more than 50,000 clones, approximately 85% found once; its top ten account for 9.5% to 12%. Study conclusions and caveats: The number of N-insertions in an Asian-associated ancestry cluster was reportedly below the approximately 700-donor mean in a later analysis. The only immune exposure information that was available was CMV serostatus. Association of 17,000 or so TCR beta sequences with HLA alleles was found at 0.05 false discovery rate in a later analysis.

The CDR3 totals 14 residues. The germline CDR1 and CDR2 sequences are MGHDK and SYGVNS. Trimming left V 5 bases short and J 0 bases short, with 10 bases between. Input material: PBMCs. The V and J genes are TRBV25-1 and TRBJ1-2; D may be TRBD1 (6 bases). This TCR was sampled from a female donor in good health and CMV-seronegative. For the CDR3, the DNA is TGTGCCAGCAGTAAAACAGGGACTAACTATGGCTACACCTTC. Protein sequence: CASSKTGTNYGYTF.